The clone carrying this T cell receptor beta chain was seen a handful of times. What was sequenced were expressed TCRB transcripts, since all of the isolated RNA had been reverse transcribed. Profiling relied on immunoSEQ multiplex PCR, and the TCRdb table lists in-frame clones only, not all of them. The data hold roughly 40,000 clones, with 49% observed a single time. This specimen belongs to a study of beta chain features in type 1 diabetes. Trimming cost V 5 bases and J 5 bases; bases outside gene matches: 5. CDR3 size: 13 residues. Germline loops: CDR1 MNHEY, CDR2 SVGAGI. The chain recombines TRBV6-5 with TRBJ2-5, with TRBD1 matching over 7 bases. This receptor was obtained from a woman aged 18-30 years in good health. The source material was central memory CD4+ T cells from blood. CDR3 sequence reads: CASSTRGLETQYF. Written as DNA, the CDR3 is TGTGCCAGCAGTACCAGGGGGTTGGAGACCCAGTACTTC.